This T cell receptor beta chain emerged from a study of blood T cell repertoires in COVID-19. About the research overall: The study drew acute and convalescent COVID-19 samples from the United States, Italy and Spain. T cells, B-cell-depleted T cells, or PBMCs supplied cDNA or gDNA.

Germline-derived CDR1 and CDR2 are MNHEY and SMNVEV (reference sequence). V shed 6 bases and J shed 9 bases, with 18 bases lying between them. There are 14 residues in the CDR3. Original data processing: Amplification from reference gene primers served as the basis for estimated nucleated cell counts. Sequencing used immunoSEQ multiplex PCR; TCRdb keeps in-frame clones, though not all of them. From that table come the V and J calls and clone size; the DNA was used to work out D and trimming. The sample holds approximately 210,000 clones, about four fifths seen once. Specimen: peripheral blood. This chain links TRBV27 with TRBJ1-5, with D tentatively TRBD1 (5 bases). This TCR came from a woman aged 45-59 years with active or convalescent COVID-19. Here the CDR3 reads CASRPPWRDAPQHF. As DNA, the CDR3 is TGTGCCAGCAGACCCCCATGGCGGGACGCGCCCCAGCATTTT.